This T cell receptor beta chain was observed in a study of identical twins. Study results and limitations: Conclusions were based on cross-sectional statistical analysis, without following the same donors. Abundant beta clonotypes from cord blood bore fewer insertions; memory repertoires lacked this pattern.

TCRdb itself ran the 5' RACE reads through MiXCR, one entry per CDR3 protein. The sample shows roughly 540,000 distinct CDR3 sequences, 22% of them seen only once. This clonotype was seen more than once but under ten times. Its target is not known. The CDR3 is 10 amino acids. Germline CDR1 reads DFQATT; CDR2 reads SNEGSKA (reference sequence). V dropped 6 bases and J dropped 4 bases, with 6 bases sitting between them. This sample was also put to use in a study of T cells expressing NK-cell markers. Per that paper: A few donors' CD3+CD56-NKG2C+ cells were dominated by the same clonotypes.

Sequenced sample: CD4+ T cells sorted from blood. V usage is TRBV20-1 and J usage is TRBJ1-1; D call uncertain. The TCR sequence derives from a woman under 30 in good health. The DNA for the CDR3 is TGCAGTGCGCGACTCACTGAAGCTTTCTTT. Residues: CSARLTEAFF.